This note documents a single T cell receptor beta chain sequence. This clone occurred once. The target of this receptor is not known. No base-level quality is on record; no much larger clone is a single base apart. This sample was included in a study of a mutant IDH1 vaccine in newly diagnosed glioma (dated by TCRdb to about 2021). Study-wide context: Across visits V03 through V10, patients got a total of eight vaccinations, given in weeks 1, 3, 5, 7, 11, 15, 19 and 23. Prior to enrollment, standard therapy consisting of radiotherapy alone, temozolomide alone, or radiochemotherapy with temozolomide had been administered to patients, with the combination being received by most patients. Vaccination started 4-6 weeks after radiotherapy alone, or was given together with temozolomide cycles in the groups whose treatment included chemotherapy. Of the roughly 32 patients who were treated, approximately 62% were male and around 40% were female, and the mean age was about 37 years. Six visits were used for peripheral blood collection: V03 (baseline), V05, V07, V10, V12 and V13. For exploratory analyses, longitudinal TCRB deep sequencing was carried out in roughly 23 treated patients wherever samples were available. Results the study describes overall, beyond this receptor: Immune responses induced by the vaccine were seen in more than 85% of patients across multiple MHC alleles. The authors stated that sample limitations prevented analyses of patient blood samples from being reproduced. Selection of PBMC samples for TCRB deep sequencing was based on availability. Pseudoprogression appeared unrelated to alterations in the top peripheral T cell clonotypes detected by TCRB sequencing.

The CDR3 runs 11 residues from the cysteine to the phenylalanine. The DNA shown is the 33-base CDR3, in frame from base 1. CDR1 is given as DFQATT and CDR2 as SNEGSKA, both from the germline V gene (reference sequence). The germline ends are 8 bases apart after V is trimmed by 4 bases and J by 5 bases. What the time point label conveys for this sample: week 23, last vaccination. Each vaccine dose, consisting of 300 ug of a 20-mer mutant IDH1 peptide in Montanide, was administered subcutaneously with topical imiquimod. Newly diagnosed WHO grade 3 or 4 IDH1-mutant astrocytomas showing loss of nuclear ATRX were present in the donors. The samples were drawn from NOA16, a multicentre, single-arm, open-label phase I trial in Germany that tested a mutant IDH1 peptide vaccine in humans for the first time. Genomic DNA for TCRB sequencing was isolated from EDTA blood with the DNeasy Blood and Tissue Kit. Libraries were made using the immunoSEQ multiplex PCR assay. Rearranged TCR beta chain sequences were amplified with the hsTCRB Kit following the manufacturer's protocol. Sequencing of TCRB libraries was carried out on an Illumina MiSeq. The authors processed their data as follows. The kit vendor's proprietary platform handled demultiplexing, trimming and gene mapping. Sourced from immuneACCESS, this table was stored by TCRdb with only in-frame sequences that have V and J called. A share of the clones is absent; for the studies checked, an unresolved V gene accounts for under half, and the remainder has no known explanation. V, J and clone size are those of that table, while D and trimming were read from the DNA. This sample has roughly 60,000 clones in its table, and 80% of those were observed once. The top ten hold 6% to 6.5% of the sample.

Recombination linked TRBV20-1 to TRBJ1-2; TRBD1 is perhaps the D gene, given 6 matching bases. This material consisted of PBMCs, taken from a glioma patient whose treatment included an IDH1 peptide vaccine. The source of this sequence is a man aged 40-49 years with glioma. The nucleotide sequence reads TGCAGTGCTATACAGGGATATGGCTACACCTTC. Its protein is CSAIQGYGYTF.